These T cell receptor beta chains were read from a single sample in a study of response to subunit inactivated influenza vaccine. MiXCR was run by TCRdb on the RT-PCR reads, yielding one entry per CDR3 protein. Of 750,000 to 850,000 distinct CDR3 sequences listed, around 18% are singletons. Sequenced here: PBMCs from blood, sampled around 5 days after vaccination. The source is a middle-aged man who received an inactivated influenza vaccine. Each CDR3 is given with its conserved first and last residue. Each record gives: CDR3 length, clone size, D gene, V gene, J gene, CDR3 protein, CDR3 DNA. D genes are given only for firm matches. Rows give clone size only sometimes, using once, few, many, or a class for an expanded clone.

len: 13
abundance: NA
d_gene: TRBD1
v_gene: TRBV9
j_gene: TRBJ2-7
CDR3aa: CASSVDQGAEQYF
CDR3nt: TGTGCCAGCAGCGTAGATCAGGGGGCCGAGCAGTACTTC

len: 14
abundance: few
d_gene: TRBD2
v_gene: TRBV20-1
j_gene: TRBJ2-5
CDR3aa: CSASSGTTQETQYF
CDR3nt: TGCAGTGCTAGTTCCGGGACTACTCAAGAGACCCAGTACTTC

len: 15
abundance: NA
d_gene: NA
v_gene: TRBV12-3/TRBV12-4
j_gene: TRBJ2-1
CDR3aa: CASSPTPSSYNEQFF
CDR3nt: TGTGCCAGCAGTCCAACCCCAAGCTCCTACAATGAGCAGTTCTTC

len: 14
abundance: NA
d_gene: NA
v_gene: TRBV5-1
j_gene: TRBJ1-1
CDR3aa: CASSLVGVNTEAFF
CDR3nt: TGCGCCAGCAGCTTGGTAGGGGTGAACACTGAAGCTTTCTTT

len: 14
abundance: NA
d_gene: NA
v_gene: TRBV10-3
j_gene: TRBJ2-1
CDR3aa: CAISEAPSYNEQFF
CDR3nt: TGTGCCATCAGTGAGGCGCCCTCGTACAATGAGCAGTTCTTC

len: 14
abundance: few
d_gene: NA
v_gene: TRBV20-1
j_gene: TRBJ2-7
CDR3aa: CSASGDGGPASPYF
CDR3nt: TGCAGTGCTAGCGGGGACGGGGGGCCAGCCTCGCCATATTTC

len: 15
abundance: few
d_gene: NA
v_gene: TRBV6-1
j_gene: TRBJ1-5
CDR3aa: CASSTAGASNQPQHF
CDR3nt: TGTGCCAGCAGTACAGCTGGGGCGAGCAATCAGCCCCAGCATTTT

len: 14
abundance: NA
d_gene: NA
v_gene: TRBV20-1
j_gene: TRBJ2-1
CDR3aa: CSASPGTYYNEQFF
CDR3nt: TGCAGTGCTTCACCCGGGACTTACTACAATGAGCAGTTCTTC

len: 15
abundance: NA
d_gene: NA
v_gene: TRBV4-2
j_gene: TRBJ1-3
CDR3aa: CASSGSGRLRNTIYF
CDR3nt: TGTGCCAGCAGCGGCTCTGGCAGGCTTAGAAACACCATATATTTT

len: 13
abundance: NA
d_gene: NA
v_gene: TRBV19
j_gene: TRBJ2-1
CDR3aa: CASNKRTGNEQFF
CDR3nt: TGTGCCAGTAATAAGAGGACGGGCAATGAGCAGTTCTTC

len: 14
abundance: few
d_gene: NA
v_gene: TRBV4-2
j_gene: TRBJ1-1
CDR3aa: CASSQVTDGVVAFF
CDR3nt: TGTGCCAGCAGCCAAGTCACAGACGGCGTCGTCGCTTTCTTT

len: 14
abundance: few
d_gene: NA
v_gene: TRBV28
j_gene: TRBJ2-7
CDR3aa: CASSFSLTTYEQYF
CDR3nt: TGTGCCAGCAGTTTCAGTCTGACTACCTACGAGCAGTACTTC

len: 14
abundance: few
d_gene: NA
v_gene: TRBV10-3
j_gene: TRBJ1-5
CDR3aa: CAIKGAGGNQPQHF
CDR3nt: TGTGCCATCAAAGGGGCAGGAGGCAATCAGCCCCAGCATTTT

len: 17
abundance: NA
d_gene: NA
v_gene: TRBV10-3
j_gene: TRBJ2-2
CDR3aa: CAISRSAGNANTGELFF
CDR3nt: TGTGCCATCAGCCGATCAGCGGGCAACGCGAACACCGGGGAGCTGTTTTTT

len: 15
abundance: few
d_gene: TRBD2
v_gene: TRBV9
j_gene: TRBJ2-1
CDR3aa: CASSTSGRGTNEQFF
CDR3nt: TGTGCCAGCAGCACTAGCGGGAGAGGGACCAATGAGCAGTTCTTC

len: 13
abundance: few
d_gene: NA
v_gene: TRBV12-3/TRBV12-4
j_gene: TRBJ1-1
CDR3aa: CASNQEVNTEAFF
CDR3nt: TGTGCCAGCAATCAGGAAGTGAACACTGAAGCTTTCTTT

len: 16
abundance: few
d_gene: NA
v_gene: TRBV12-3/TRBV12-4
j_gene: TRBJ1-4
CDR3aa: CASSLLSGATNEKLFF
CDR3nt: TGTGCCAGCAGTTTATTGAGTGGGGCAACTAATGAAAAACTGTTTTTT

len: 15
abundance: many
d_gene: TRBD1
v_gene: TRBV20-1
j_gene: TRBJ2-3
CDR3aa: CSAPHRGQSTDTQYF
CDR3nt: TGCAGTGCTCCCCACAGGGGACAAAGCACAGATACGCAGTATTTT

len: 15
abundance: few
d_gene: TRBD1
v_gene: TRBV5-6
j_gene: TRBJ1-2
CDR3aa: CASSPAGTGNYGYTF
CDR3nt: TGTGCCAGCAGCCCGGCCGGGACAGGGAACTATGGCTACACCTTC

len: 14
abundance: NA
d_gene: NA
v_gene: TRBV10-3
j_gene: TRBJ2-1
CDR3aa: CAIGGQTLQWEQFF
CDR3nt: TGTGCCATCGGAGGACAGACCTTACAATGGGAGCAGTTCTTC

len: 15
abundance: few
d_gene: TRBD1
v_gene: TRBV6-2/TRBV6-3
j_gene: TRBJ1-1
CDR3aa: CASSPTGAKNTEAFF
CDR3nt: TGTGCCAGCAGCCCGACAGGGGCGAAGAACACTGAAGCTTTCTTT

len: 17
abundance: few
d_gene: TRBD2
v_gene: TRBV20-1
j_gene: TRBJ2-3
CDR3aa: CSARGIKRGGQSDTQYF
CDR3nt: TGCAGTGCTAGAGGGATTAAGCGGGGGGGCCAATCTGATACGCAGTATTTT

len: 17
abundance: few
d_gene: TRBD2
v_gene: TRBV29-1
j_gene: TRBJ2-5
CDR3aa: CSVVGLAGGTFQETQYF
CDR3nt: TGCAGCGTTGTGGGACTAGCGGGGGGTACCTTCCAAGAGACCCAGTACTTC

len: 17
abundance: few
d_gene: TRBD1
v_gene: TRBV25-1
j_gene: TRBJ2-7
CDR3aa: CASSIHPGTGAGDEQYF
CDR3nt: TGTGCCAGCAGTATCCACCCGGGGACAGGGGCCGGTGACGAGCAGTACTTC

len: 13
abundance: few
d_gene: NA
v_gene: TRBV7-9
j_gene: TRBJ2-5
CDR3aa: CASSFRMWETQYF
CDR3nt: TGTGCCAGCAGTTTTCGGATGTGGGAGACCCAGTACTTC

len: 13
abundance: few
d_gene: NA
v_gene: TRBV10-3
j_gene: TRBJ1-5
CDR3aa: CAISLHKDQPQHF
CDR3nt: TGTGCCATCAGTTTACACAAAGATCAGCCCCAGCATTTT

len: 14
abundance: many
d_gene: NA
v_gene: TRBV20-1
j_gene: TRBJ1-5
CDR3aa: CSAVRGGFNQPQHF
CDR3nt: TGCAGTGCTGTTAGAGGGGGGTTCAATCAGCCCCAGCATTTT

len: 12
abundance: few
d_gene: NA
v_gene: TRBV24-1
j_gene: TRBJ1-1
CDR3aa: CATSQLNTEAFF
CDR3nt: TGTGCCACCAGTCAACTGAACACTGAAGCTTTCTTT

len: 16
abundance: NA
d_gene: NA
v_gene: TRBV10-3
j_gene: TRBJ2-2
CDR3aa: CAISEQGLENTGELFF
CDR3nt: TGTGCCATCAGTGAGCAGGGACTTGAGAACACCGGGGAGCTGTTTTTT

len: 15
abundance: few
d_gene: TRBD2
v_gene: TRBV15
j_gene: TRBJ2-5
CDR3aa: CATSSYSGLKETQYF
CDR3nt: TGTGCCACCAGCAGCTATAGCGGGCTCAAAGAGACCCAGTACTTC

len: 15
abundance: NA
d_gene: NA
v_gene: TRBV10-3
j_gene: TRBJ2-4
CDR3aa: CAISESTGVLNIQYF
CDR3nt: TGTGCCATCAGTGAGTCGACTGGAGTTCTTAACATTCAGTACTTC

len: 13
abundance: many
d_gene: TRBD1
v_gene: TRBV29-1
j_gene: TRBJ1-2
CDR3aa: CSVEGDRDYGYTF
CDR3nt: TGCAGCGTTGAAGGGGACAGAGACTATGGCTACACCTTC

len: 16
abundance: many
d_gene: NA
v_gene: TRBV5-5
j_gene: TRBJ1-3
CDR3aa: CASSLGWRSSGNTIYF
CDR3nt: TGTGCCAGCAGCTTGGGGTGGAGGAGCTCTGGAAACACCATATATTTT

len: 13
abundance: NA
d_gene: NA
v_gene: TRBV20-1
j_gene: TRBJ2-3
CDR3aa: CSARNSGTDTQYF
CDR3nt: TGCAGTGCTAGGAACAGCGGAACAGATACGCAGTATTTT

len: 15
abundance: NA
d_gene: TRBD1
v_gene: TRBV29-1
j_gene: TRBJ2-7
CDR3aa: CSVEITGTGIDEQYF
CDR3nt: TGCAGCGTTGAAATAACCGGGACAGGGATAGACGAGCAGTACTTC

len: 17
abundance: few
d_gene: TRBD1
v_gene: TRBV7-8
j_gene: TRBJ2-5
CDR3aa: CASSPIFGQGRRETQYF
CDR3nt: TGTGCCAGCAGCCCTATTTTCGGACAGGGAAGGAGAGAGACCCAGTACTTC

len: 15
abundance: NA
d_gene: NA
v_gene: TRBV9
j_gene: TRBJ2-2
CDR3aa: CASSVGSTNTGELFF
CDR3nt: TGTGCCAGCAGCGTAGGATCCACGAACACCGGGGAGCTGTTTTTT

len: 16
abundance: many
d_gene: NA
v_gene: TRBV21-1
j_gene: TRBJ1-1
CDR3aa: CASSKCERAGFTEAFF
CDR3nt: TGTGCCAGCAGCAAATGTGAGCGTGCTGGGTTCACTGAAGCTTTCTTT

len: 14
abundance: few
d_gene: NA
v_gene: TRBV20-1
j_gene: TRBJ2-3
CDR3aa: CSARSGGPTDTQYF
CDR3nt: TGCAGTGCTAGATCTGGGGGGCCCACAGATACGCAGTATTTT

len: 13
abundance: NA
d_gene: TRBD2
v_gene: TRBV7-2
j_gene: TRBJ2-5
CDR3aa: CASSPREGETQYF
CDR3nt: TGTGCCAGCAGTCCTAGGGAGGGAGAGACCCAGTACTTC

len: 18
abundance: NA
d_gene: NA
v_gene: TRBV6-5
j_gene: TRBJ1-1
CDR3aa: CASSYGTEHTIMNTEAFF
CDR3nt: TGTGCCAGCAGTTACGGGACCGAGCACACAATCATGAACACTGAAGCTTTCTTT

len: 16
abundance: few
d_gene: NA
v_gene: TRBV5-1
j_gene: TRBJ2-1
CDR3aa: CASSLGQGTSYNEQFF
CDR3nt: TGCGCCAGCAGCTTGGGTCAGGGAACCTCCTACAATGAGCAGTTCTTC

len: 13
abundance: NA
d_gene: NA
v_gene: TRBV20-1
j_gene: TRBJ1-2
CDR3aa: CSANRAVGYGHTF
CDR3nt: TGCAGTGCCAACCGGGCTGTTGGCTATGGCCACACCTTC

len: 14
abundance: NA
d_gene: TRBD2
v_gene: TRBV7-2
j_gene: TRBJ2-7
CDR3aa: CASRPSSGTGEQYF
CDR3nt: TGTGCCAGCAGGCCATCTAGCGGGACGGGTGAGCAGTACTTC

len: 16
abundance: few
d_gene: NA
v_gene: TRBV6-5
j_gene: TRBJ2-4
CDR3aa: CASSYASHGAQNIQYF
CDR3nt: TGTGCCAGCAGTTACGCGTCCCACGGGGCACAAAACATTCAGTACTTC

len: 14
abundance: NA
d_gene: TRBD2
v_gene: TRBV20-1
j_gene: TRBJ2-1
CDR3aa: CSAILAGGPDEQFF
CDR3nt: TGCAGTGCGATACTAGCGGGAGGGCCGGATGAGCAGTTCTTC

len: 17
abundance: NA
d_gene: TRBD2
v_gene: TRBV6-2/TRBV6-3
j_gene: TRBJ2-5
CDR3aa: CASSYSTSGRRRETQYF
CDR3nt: TGTGCCAGCAGTTACTCAACTAGCGGGAGGCGGCGAGAGACCCAGTACTTC

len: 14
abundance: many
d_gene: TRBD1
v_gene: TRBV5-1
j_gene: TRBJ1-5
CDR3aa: CASSPQGAGQPQHF
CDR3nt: TGCGCCAGCAGCCCGCAGGGGGCTGGTCAGCCCCAGCATTTT

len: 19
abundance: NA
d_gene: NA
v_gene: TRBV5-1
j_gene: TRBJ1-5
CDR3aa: CASSLAKSPAGFGNQPQHF
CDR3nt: TGCGCCAGCAGCTTGGCCAAGTCACCTGCGGGGTTTGGCAATCAGCCCCAGCATTTT

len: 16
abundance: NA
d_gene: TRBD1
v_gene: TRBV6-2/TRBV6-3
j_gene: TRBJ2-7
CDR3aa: CASSYNDRGPPGEQYF
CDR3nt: TGTGCCAGCAGTTACAACGACAGGGGGCCCCCGGGCGAGCAGTACTTC

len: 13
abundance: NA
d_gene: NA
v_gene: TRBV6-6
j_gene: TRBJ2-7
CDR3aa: CATSTFGLSEQYF
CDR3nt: TGTGCCACCTCCACATTCGGATTGTCCGAGCAGTACTTC

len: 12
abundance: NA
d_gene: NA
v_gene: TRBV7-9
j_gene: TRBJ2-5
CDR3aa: CASSLAFGGLYF
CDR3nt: TGTGCCAGCAGCTTAGCGTTCGGGGGGCTATACTTC

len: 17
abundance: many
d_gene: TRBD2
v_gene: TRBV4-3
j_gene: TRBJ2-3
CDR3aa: CASSQDSGGARADTQYF
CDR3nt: TGCGCCAGCAGCCAAGACAGCGGGGGGGCCAGAGCAGATACGCAGTATTTT

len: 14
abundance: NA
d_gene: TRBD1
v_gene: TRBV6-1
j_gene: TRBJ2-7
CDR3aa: CASSRGQGWHEQYF
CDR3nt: TGTGCCAGCAGTCGGGGACAGGGTTGGCACGAGCAGTACTTC